This TCR beta chain comes out of a study of T cell changes during pregnancy in multiple sclerosis (dated by TCRdb to the late 2010s). Regarding the research as a whole: The study examined how the T cell repertoire changed over the course of pregnancy in women with multiple sclerosis.

Receptors were amplified or captured by the immunoSEQ multiplex PCR assay. TCRdb limited this immuneACCESS table to in-frame rearrangements with V and J called. A share of clones is missing; checked studies link under half to unresolved V genes, and the rest is unexplained. The sample table records tens of thousands of clones; around 92% of these occur just once. The biggest ten clones account for about 0.18% of the sample. To note about this clone: Its antigen specificity is not known. No clone much larger than this one lies a single base away; base qualities are absent.

From the cysteine through the phenylalanine, the CDR3 covers 14 amino acids. Only the CDR3 DNA is retained, 42 bases long and in frame from the first base. CDR1 and CDR2, looked up from the germline V gene (reference sequence), are GTSNPN and SVGIG. Trimmed from V: 4 bases; trimmed from J: 7 bases; junction bases lacking a gene match: 7. Sequences were derived from CD4+ T cells from peripheral blood mononuclear cells, sampled after pregnancy. The sequence joins TRBV30 to TRBJ1-6; 7 bases in the middle match TRBD1. This receptor was identified in a female donor in good health, enrolled as a control in a pregnancy study. The nucleotide sequence reads TGTGCCTGGACCGAGGGGGCATGGAATTCACCCCTCCACTTT. Translated, it gives CAWTEGAWNSPLHF.